Listed here are 9 T cell receptor beta chains from one sample, sequenced in a study of metastatic and nonmetastatic thyroid tumors. Until they underwent thyroid surgery, no patient had received any treatment. TCRdb reprocessed the PCR reads using MiXCR. The sample has more than 90,000 clones, roughly 12% seen once; the top ten hold around 11%. The sequenced material came from blood. These receptors all come from a female donor with papillary thyroid cancer or a benign thyroid nodule (not recorded which). Some clones in this sample may be carry-over from other donors' samples.

This clone occurred many times. This chain links TRBV6-2 or TRBV6-3 with TRBJ1-5; D call uncertain. This CDR3 has 14 residues. CDR1 is MNHEY, CDR2 SVGEGT, per germline. V lost 5 bases and J 0 bases, leaving 8 bases between the germline ends. The CDR3 DNA is TGTGCCAGCAGTACCAGCTATAGCAATCAGCCCCAGCATTTT. Protein product: CASSTSYSNQPQHF.

This clone has a count of ten or more. This chain links TRBV28 with TRBJ2-1; 7 bases are a match to TRBD2. Germline trimming cut 10 bases from V and 0 bases from J; bases unmatched to any gene: 3. From germline, CDR1 is MDHEN and CDR2 SYDVKM. The CDR3 is 13 amino acids. CDR3 DNA: TGTGCCACCGGGACTATCTCCTACAATGAGCAGTTCTTC. Protein: CATGTISYNEQFF.

This clone was counted between two and nine times. This may come from a read error, since a much larger clone is one base off. The chain joins TRBV11-1 to TRBJ2-1; D ambiguous. CDR3 size: 15 residues. CDR1 SGHAT and CDR2 FQDESV come from the germline V gene (reference sequence). The V and J ends lost 1 base and 4 bases respectively, with 11 bases between them. The CDR3: CASSLGQPPYNEQFF. For the CDR3, the DNA is TGTGCCAGCAGCTTAGGGCAACCACCTTACAATGAGCAGTTCTTC.

The rearrangement uses TRBV7-2 and TRBJ1-5, with TRBD1 identical over 8 bases. Germline assignment: CDR1 SGHTA and CDR2 FQGNSA. The length of the CDR3 is 14 residues. Trimming took 4 bases from V and 11 from J; bases not matched to a gene: 10. The CDR3 loop reads CASSSGQGSTAQHF. CDR3 DNA: TGTGCCAGCAGCTCCGGACAGGGAAGTACGGCCCAGCATTTT.

This clone was seen a handful of times. The chain combines TRBV24-1 with TRBJ2-1; possibly TRBD2 for D (6 bases). This CDR3 has 14 residues. Germline loops: CDR1 KGHDR, CDR2 SFDVKD. V was cut by 3 bases and J by 8 bases, with 13 bases left in between. The CDR3 nucleotides read TGTGCCACCAGTGATAGGCTAGCGAGACATGAGCAGTTCTTC. Translation: CATSDRLARHEQFF.

Many counts were recorded for this clone. The chain links TRBV10-3 to TRBJ2-7, with TRBD2 matching over 7 bases. The CDR3 is 12 residues long. The V and J ends lost 8 bases and 7 bases, in that order; junction bases with no gene match: 8. The germline V gene encodes CDR1 ENHRY and CDR2 SYGVKD. CDR3 coding DNA: TGTGCCATCGGGACTAAAGCTATGGAGCAGTACTTC. This translates into CAIGTKAMEQYF.

This clone was observed a handful of times. Given a much more abundant clone one base away, this may be a read error. Other DNA variants within this sample encode the same CDR3. The J gene is TRBJ1-1, the V gene TRBV28; D is uncertain. This CDR3 is 12 amino acids long. Germline V gene lookup returns CDR1 MDHEN and CDR2 SYDVKM. The CDR3 nucleotides are TGTGCCAGCAGTTTATCATATACTGAAGCCTTCTTT. It codes for CASSLSYTEAFF.

This clone was seen only a few times. This chain links TRBV6-5 with TRBJ2-7; D might be TRBD2 (6 bases). The CDR3 consists of 15 residues. Trimming left V 2 bases short and J 4 bases short, with 15 bases between. The germline gives CDR1 MNHEY, CDR2 SVGAGI. The CDR3 DNA reads as TGTGCCAGCAGTTACAGAAGGGGCGGACTATACGAGCAGTACTTC. It encodes CASSYRRGGLYEQYF.

This clone was recorded at least ten times. V and J are TRBV7-2 and TRBJ2-4, with D perhaps TRBD1 (6 bases). CDR1 SGHTA and CDR2 FQGNSA come from the germline V gene. The V and J ends lost 5 bases and 1 base respectively, with 15 bases between them. This CDR3 is built from 16 residues. CDR3 sequence: CASSLQGGDAKNIQYF. In DNA, the CDR3 is TGTGCCAGCAGCCTACAGGGTGGCGATGCCAAAAACATTCAGTACTTC.